Listed below are T cell receptor beta chains from one sample, sequenced in a study of control samples from healthy donors and cancer patients. Repertoires were generated with immunoSEQ multiplex PCR, while TCRdb's copy carries only in-frame clones and drops some. Here the sample spans tens of thousands of clones, roughly nine tenths being singletons. Sequenced sample: blood. The source of these receptors is a woman between 45 and 65 years old in good health. The CDR3 runs from the conserved cysteine through the conserved F or W. D genes are given only for firm matches. Only part of the rows carry a size: once, few, many, or a class if the clone is expanded.

V: TRBV2; length: 12; D: -; size: -; J: TRBJ2-7; CDR3: CASSEVPYEQYF
V: TRBV5-1; length: 15; D: TRBD1; size: -; J: TRBJ2-7; CDR3: CASSFSGQGPYEQYF
V: TRBV2; length: 12; D: -; size: -; J: TRBJ2-7; CDR3: CASKAEIYGQYF
V: TRBV14; length: 13; D: -; size: -; J: TRBJ2-1; CDR3: CASSQDQHNEQFF
V: TRBV6-1; length: 12; D: -; size: -; J: TRBJ1-6; CDR3: CASSEYMRGVDF
V: TRBV5-1; length: 15; D: -; size: -; J: TRBJ1-6; CDR3: CASSFDGGDNSPLHF
V: TRBV28; length: 14; D: TRBD2; size: -; J: TRBJ2-1; CDR3: CASSFGGGRNEQFF
V: TRBV19; length: 13; D: -; size: -; J: TRBJ2-3; CDR3: CASIGRNADTQYF
V: TRBV24-1; length: 14; D: -; size: -; J: TRBJ2-5; CDR3: CATSGGRGLETQYF
V: TRBV7-7; length: 16; D: -; size: -; J: TRBJ2-2; CDR3: CASSLGWGANTGELFF
V: TRBV20-1; length: 11; D: -; size: -; J: TRBJ1-2; CDR3: CSARFQGGYTF
V: TRBV7-9; length: 12; D: -; size: few; J: TRBJ2-7; CDR3: CASSSEGDEQYF
V: TRBV6-5; length: 13; D: -; size: -; J: TRBJ2-5; CDR3: CATDRGARETQYF
V: TRBV10-2; length: 12; D: -; size: -; J: TRBJ1-5; CDR3: CASSQGIQPQHF
V: TRBV4-1; length: 19; D: TRBD2; size: few; J: TRBJ2-7; CDR3: CASSQTGLAGSSSSYEQYF
V: TRBV3-1/TRBV3-2; length: 19; D: TRBD1; size: -; J: TRBJ1-3; CDR3: CASSQGTSGQVMGGNTIYF
V: TRBV11-2; length: 11; D: -; size: once; J: TRBJ2-7; CDR3: CASSPAYEQYF
V: TRBV19; length: 14; D: -; size: few; J: TRBJ1-4; CDR3: CASSVQGPTEKLFF
V: TRBV19; length: 19; D: TRBD1; size: -; J: TRBJ1-3; CDR3: CASSTTPGRPTGYGNTIYF
V: TRBV3-1/TRBV3-2; length: 17; D: -; size: -; J: TRBJ2-1; CDR3: CASSQDIGELAYNEQFF
V: TRBV3-1/TRBV3-2; length: 12; D: -; size: -; J: TRBJ2-7; CDR3: CASSQTGYEQYF
V: TRBV5-1; length: 13; D: TRBD1; size: -; J: TRBJ1-6; CDR3: CASRDSVNSPLHF
V: TRBV9; length: 15; D: -; size: -; J: TRBJ2-3; CDR3: CASSVAPTEADTQYF
V: TRBV24-1; length: 14; D: -; size: -; J: TRBJ2-2; CDR3: CATSDLPNTGELFF
V: TRBV7-3; length: 13; D: -; size: once; J: TRBJ1-1; CDR3: CASSSHGGTEAFF
V: TRBV5-1; length: 14; D: -; size: once; J: TRBJ2-1; CDR3: CASSLEEGWDEQFF
V: TRBV6-5; length: 15; D: TRBD1; size: -; J: TRBJ2-4; CDR3: CASSYEGRGSVIQYF
V: TRBV18; length: 15; D: TRBD2; size: -; J: TRBJ2-1; CDR3: CASSLPSGRSYEQFF
V: TRBV3-1/TRBV3-2; length: 13; D: TRBD1; size: -; J: TRBJ1-1; CDR3: CASQDRGRAEAFF
V: TRBV3-1/TRBV3-2; length: 15; D: TRBD1; size: -; J: TRBJ1-5; CDR3: CASSHGDREGQPQHF
V: TRBV28; length: 12; D: -; size: -; J: TRBJ2-7; CDR3: CASSSQFLEQYF